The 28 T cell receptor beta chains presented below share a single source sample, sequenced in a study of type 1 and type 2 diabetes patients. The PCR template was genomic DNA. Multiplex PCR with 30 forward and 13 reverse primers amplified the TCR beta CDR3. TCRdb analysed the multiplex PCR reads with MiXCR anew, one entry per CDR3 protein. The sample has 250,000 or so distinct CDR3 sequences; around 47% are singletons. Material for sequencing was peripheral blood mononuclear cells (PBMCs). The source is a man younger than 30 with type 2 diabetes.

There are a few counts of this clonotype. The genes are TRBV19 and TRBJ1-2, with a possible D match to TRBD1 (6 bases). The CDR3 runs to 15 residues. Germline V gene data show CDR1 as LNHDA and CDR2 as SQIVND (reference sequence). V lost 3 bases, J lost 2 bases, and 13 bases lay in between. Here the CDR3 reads CASSILRQANYGYTF. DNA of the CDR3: TGTGCCAGTAGTATCTTGCGACAGGCCAACTATGGCTACACCTTC. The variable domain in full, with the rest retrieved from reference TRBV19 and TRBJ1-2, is DGGITQSPKYLFRKEGQNVTLSCEQNLNHDAMYWYRQDPGQGLRLIYYSQIVNDFQKGDIAEGYSVSREKKESFPLTVTSAQKNPTAFYLCASSILRQANYGYTFGSGTRLTVV.

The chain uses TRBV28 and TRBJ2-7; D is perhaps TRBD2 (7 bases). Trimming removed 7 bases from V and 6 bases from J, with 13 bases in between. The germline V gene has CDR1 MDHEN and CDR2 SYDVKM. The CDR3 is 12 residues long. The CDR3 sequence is CASTVGGREQYF. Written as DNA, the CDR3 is TGTGCCAGCACCGTGGGGGGGCGCGAGCAGTACTTC.

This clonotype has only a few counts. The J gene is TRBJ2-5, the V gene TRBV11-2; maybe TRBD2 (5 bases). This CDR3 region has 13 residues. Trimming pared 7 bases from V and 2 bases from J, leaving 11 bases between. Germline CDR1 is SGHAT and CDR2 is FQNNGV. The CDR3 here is CASNIAIQETQYF. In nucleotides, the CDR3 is TGTGCCAGCAATATAGCGATTCAAGAGACCCAGTACTTC.

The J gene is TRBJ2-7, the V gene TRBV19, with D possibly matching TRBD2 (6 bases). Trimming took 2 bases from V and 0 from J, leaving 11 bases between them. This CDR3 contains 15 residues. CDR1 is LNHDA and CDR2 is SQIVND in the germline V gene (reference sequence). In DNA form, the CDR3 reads TGTGCCAGTAGTATATCCGGGGGAAGCTCCTACGAGCAGTACTTC. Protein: CASSISGGSSYEQYF.

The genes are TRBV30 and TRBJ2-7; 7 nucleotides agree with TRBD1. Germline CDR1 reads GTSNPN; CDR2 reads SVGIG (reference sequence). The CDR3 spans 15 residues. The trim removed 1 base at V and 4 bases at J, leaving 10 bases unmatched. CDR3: CAWSAPGTVLYEQYF. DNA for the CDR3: TGTGCCTGGAGTGCACCAGGGACAGTTCTATACGAGCAGTACTTC.

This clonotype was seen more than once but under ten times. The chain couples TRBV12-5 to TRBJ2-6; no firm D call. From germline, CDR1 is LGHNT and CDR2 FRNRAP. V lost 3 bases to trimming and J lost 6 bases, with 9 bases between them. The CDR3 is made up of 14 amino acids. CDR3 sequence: CASGLSTEANVLTF. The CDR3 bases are TGTGCTAGTGGTTTATCAACTGAGGCCAACGTCCTGACTTTC.

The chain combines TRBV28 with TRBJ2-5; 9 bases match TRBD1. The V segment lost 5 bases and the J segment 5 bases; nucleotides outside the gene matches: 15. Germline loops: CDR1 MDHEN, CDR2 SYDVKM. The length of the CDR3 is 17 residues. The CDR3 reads CASSGPGQGAGSETQYF. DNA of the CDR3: TGTGCCAGCAGTGGACCGGGACAGGGAGCGGGTTCGGAGACCCAGTACTTC.

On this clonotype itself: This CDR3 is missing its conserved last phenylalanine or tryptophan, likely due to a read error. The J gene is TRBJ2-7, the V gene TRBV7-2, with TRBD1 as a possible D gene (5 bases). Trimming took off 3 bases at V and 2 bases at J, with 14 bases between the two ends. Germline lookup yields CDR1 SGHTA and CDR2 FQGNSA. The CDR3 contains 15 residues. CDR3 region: CASSLGSGWTYEQYL. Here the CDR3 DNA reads TGTGCCAGCAGCTTGGGATCAGGGTGGACCTACGAGCAGTACCTC.

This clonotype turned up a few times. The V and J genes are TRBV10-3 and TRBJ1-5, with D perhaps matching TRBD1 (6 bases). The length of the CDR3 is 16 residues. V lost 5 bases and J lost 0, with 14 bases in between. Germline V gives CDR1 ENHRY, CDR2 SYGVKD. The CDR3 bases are TGTGCCATCAGTAGGACAGTTATGGATAGCAATCAGCCCCAGCATTTT. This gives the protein CAISRTVMDSNQPQHF.

The DNA for the CDR3 is TGTGCCAGTAGTATATCGGACAGTTCGTTTGAAAAACTGTTTTTT. It is translated as CASSISDSSFEKLFF. The J gene is TRBJ1-4, the V gene TRBV7-3, with TRBD1 as a possible D gene (6 bases). Between the trimmed V and J ends, which lost 9 bases and 7 bases, there was a span of 21 bases. CDR1 is SGHTA and CDR2 is FQGTGA in the germline V gene. This CDR3 region has 15 residues. Using reference TRBV7-3 and TRBJ1-4 for the parts outside the CDR3, the full variable domain is GAGVSQTPSNKVTEKGKYVELRCDPISGHTALYWYRQSLGQGPEFLIYFQGTGAADDSGLPNDRFFAVRPEGSVSTLKIQRTERGDSAVYLCASSISDSSFEKLFFGSGTQLSVL.

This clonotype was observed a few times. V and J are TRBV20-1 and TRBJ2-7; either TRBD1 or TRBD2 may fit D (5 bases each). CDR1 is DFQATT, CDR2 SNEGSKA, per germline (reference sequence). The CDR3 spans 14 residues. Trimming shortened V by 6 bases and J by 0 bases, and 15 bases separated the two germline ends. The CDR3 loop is CSAPGAPYSYEQYF. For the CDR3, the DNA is TGCAGTGCCCCCGGGGCACCGTACTCCTACGAGCAGTACTTC.

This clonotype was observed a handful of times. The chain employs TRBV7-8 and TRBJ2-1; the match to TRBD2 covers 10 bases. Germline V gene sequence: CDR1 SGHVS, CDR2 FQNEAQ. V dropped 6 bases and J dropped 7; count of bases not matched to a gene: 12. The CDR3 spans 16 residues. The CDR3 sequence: CASRSELAGVGNEQFF. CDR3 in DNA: TGTGCCAGCAGAAGTGAGCTAGCGGGGGTCGGGAATGAGCAGTTCTTC.

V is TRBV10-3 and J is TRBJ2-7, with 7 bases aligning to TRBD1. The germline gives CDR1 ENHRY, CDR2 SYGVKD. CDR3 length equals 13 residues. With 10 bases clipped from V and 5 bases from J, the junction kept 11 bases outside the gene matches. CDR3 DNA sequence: TGTGCCAGCAGCAATAGGGGGCGCAACGAGCAGTACTTC. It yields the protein CASSNRGRNEQYF.

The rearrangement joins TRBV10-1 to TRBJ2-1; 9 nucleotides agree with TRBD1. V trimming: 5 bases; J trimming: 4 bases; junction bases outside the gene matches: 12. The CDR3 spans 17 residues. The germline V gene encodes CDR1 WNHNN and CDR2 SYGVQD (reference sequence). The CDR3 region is CASSKAAGTGTYNEQFF. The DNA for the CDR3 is TGCGCCAGCAGTAAGGCCGCCGGGACAGGGACATACAATGAGCAGTTCTTC.

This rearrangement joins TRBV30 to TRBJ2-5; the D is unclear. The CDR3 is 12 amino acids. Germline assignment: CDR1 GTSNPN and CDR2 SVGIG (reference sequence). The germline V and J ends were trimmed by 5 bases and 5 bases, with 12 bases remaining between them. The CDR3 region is CAWLHLGETQYF. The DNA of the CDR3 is TGTGCCTGGCTACATTTAGGGGAGACCCAGTACTTC.

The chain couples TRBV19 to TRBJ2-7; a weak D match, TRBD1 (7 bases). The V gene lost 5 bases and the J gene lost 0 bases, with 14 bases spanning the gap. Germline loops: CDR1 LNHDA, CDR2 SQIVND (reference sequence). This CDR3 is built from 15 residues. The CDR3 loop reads CASSSGGSVSYEQYF. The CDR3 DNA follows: TGTGCCAGTAGTTCAGGGGGGTCAGTCTCCTACGAGCAGTACTTC.

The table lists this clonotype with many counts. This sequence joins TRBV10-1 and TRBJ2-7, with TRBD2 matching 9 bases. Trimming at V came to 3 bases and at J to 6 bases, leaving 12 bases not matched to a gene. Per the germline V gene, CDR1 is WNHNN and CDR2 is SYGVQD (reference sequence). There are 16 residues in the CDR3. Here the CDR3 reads CASSEEGTSRFGEQYF. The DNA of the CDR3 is TGCGCCAGCAGTGAAGAGGGGACTAGCCGATTTGGCGAGCAGTACTTC.

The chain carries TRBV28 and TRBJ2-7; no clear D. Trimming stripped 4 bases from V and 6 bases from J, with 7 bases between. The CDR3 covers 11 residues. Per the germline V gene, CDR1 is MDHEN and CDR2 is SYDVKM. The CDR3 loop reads CASSSVFEQYF. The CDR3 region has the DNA TGTGCCAGCAGTTCTGTCTTCGAGCAGTACTTC. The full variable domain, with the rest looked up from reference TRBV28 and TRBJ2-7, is DVKVTQSSRYLVKRTGEKVFLECVQDMDHENMFWYRQDPGLGLRLIYFSYDVKMKEKGDIPEGYSVSREKKERFSLILESASTNQTSMYLCASSSVFEQYFGPGTRLTVT.

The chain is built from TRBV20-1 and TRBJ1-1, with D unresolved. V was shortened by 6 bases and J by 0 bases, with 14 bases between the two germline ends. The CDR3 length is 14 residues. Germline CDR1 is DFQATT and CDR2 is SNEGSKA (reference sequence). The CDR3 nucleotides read TGCAGTGCACTGGGCCTTACTATGAACACTGAAGCTTTCTTT. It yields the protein CSALGLTMNTEAFF.

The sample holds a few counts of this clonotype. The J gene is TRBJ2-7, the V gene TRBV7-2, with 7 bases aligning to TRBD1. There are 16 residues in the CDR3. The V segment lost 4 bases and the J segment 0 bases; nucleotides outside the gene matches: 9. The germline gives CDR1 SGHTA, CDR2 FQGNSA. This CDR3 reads CASSSRTGTVSYEQYF. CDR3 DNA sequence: TGTGCCAGCAGCTCCCGGACCGGGACAGTCTCCTACGAGCAGTACTTC.

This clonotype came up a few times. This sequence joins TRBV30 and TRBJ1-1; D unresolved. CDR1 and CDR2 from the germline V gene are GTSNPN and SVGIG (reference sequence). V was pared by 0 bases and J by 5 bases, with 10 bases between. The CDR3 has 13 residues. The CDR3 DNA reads TGTGCCTGGAGTGTAGTGCCCGGGACTGAAGCTTTCTTT. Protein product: CAWSVVPGTEAFF.

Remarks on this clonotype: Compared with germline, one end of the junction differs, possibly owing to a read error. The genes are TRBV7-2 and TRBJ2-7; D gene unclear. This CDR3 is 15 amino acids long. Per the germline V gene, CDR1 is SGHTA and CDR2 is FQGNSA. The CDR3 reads CASSLASRATYGQYF. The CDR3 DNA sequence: TGTGCCAGCAGCTTAGCATCTCGGGCTACCTACGGGCAGTACTTC.

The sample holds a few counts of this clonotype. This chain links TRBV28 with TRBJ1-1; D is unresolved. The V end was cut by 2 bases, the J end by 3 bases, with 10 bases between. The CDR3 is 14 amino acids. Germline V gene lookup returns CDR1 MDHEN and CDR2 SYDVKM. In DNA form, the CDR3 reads TGTGCCAGCAGTTTACCTCAACTTTACACTGAAGCTTTCTTT. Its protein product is CASSLPQLYTEAFF.

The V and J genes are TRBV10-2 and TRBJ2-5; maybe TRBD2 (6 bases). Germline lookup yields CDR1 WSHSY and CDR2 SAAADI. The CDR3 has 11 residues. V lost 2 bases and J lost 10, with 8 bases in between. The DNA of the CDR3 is TGCGCCAGCAGTGAGGGGACTGGCCAGTACTTC. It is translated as CASSEGTGQYF.

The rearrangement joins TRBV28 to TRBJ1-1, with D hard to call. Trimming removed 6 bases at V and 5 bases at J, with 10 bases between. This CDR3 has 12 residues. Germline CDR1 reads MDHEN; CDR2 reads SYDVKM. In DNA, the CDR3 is TGTGCCAGCAGCCCCAAGCTAACTGAAGCTTTCTTT. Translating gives CASSPKLTEAFF.

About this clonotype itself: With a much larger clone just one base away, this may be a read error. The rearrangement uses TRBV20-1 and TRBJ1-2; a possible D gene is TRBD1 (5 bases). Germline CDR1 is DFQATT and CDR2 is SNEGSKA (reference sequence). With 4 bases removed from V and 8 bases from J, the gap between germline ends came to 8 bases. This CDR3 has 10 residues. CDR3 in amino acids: CSATGSGYTF. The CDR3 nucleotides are TGCAGTGCTACAGGGAGCGGCTACACCTTC.

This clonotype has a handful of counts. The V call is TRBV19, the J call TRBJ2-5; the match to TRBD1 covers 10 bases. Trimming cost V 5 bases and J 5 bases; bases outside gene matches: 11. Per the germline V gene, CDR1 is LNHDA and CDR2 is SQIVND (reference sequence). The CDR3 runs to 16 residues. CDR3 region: CASSGSDRGFLETQYF. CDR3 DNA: TGTGCCAGTAGTGGGTCGGACAGGGGGTTTTTGGAGACCCAGTACTTC.

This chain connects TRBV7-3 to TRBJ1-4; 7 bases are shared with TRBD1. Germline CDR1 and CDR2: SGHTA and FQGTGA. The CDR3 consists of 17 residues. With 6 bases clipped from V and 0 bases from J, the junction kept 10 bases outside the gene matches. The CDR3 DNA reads TGTGCCAGCAGTGATTCTCCCGGGACAGCAACTAATGAAAAACTGTTTTTT. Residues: CASSDSPGTATNEKLFF.